This TCR beta chain was profiled in a study of blood T cell repertoires in COVID-19. Looking at the study overall: Sites in the United States, Italy and Spain provided acute and convalescent COVID-19 samples.

Only in-frame clones appear in the TCRdb table, and some are missing; sequencing was by immunoSEQ multiplex PCR. The table has around 32,000 clones, just over 90% seen once. The J segment lost 7 bases and the V segment lost 6 bases, leaving 9 bases of the junction unmatched. The CDR3 is 15 residues long. Germline V gives CDR1 MNHEY, CDR2 SMNVEV (reference sequence). This clone was observed a single time. Sequences were obtained from peripheral blood. V and J are TRBV27 and TRBJ2-2, with 9 positions matching TRBD1. This clonotype was obtained from a male donor with active COVID-19. CDR3 bases: TGTGCCAGCAGACGGACAGGGGTCCTTGGCGGGGAGCTGTTTTTT. Translated, it gives CASRRTGVLGGELFF.